The clone carrying this TCR beta chain was observed a few times. Individuals drawn from approximately 26 US areas were about 18 to 95 years old. Cohort 3 donors counted as recovered after two negative PCRs, clearance, or resolved symptoms. Authors' data handling: From reference gene primer amplification, estimates of nucleated cell counts were derived. TCRdb keeps only in-frame clones here, not all; method: immunoSEQ multiplex PCR. V and J calls and clone size are given by that table; D and trimming were obtained from the DNA. The sample contains 250,000 to 350,000 clones, roughly 86% of which appear only once. This specimen belongs to a study of blood T cell repertoires in COVID-19. V lost 2 bases, J lost 2 bases, and 16 bases lay in between. The germline V gene encodes CDR1 MRHNA and CDR2 SNTAGT. The CDR3 contains 17 residues.

The specimen sequenced was PBMCs or T cells enriched from blood (not recorded which). The sequence was obtained from a woman in her twenties or thirties who had recovered from COVID-19. The rearrangement links TRBV6-4 to TRBJ1-3, with D possibly TRBD1 on 6 matching bases. CDR3 protein: CASSDPLQGEAGNTIYF. CDR3 coding DNA: TGTGCCAGCAGTGACCCACTACAGGGTGAGGCTGGAAACACCATATATTTT.